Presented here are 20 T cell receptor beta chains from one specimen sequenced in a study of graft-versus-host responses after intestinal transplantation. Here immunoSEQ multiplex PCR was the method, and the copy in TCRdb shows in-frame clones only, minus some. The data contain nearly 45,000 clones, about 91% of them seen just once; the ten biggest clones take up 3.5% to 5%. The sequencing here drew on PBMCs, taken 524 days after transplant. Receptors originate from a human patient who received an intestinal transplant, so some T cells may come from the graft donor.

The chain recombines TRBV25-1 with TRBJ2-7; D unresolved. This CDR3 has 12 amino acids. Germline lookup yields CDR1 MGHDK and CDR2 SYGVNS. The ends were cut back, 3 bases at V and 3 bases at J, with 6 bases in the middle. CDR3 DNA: TGTGCCAGCAGTGATGTTCTCTACGAGCAGTACTTC. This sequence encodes CASSDVLYEQYF.

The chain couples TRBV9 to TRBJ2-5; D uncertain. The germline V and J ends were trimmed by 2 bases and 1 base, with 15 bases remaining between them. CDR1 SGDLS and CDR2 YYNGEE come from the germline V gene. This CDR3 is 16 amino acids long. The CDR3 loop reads CASSVGVGVTQETQYF. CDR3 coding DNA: TGTGCCAGCAGCGTTGGGGTTGGAGTGACCCAAGAGACCCAGTACTTC. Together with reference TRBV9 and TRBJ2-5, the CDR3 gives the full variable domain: DSGVTQTPKHLITATGQRVTLRCSPRSGDLSVYWYQQSLDQGLQFLIQYYNGEERAKGNILERFSAQQFPDLHSELNLSSLELGDSALYFCASSVGVGVTQETQYFGPGTRLLVL.

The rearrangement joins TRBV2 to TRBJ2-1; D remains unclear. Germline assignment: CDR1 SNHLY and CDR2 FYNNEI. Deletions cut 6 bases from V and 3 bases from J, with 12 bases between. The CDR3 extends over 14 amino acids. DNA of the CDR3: TGTGCCAGCAGGACCCGTCCGGGCTACAATGAGCAGTTCTTC. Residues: CASRTRPGYNEQFF.

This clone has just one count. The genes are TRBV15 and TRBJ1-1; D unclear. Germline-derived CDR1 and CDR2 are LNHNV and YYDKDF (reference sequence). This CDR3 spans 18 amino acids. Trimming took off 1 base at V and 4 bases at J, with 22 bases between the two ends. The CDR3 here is CATSRGAALQNSRTEAFF. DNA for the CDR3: TGTGCCACCAGCAGAGGTGCCGCCTTGCAGAACTCACGCACTGAAGCTTTCTTT.

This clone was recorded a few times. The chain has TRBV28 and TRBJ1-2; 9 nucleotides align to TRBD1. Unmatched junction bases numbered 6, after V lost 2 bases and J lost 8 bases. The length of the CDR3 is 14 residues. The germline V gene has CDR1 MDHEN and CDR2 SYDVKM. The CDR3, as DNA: TGTGCCAGCAGTTTAAAGAGACAGGGGGAAGGCTACACCTTC. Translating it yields CASSLKRQGEGYTF.

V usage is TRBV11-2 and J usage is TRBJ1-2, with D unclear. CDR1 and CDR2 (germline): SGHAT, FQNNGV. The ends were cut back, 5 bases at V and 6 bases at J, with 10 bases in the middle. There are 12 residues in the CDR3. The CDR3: CASSPNFHGYTF. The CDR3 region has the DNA TGTGCCAGCAGCCCCAATTTCCATGGCTACACCTTC.

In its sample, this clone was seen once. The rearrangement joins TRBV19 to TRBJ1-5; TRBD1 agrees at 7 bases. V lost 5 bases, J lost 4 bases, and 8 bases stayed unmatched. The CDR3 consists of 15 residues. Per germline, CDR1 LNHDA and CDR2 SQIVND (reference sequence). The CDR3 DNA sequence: TGTGCCAGTAGTCCGGGACAGAGCATTAATCAGCCCCAGCATTTT. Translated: CASSPGQSINQPQHF.

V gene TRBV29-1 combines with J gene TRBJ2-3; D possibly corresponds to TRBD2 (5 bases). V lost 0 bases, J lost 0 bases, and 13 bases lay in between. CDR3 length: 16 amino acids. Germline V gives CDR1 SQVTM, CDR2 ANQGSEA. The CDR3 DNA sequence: TGCAGCGTTGAAGATGTCGGGGAAGCTAGCACAGATACGCAGTATTTT. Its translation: CSVEDVGEASTDTQYF.

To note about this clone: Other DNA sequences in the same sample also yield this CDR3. The CDR3 is CASSISDTGELFF. The CDR3 DNA sequence: TGTGCCAGTAGTATTTCGGACACCGGGGAGCTGTTTTTT. The V call is TRBV19, the J call TRBJ2-2; no reliable D call. V was clipped by 3 bases and J by 3 bases, with 5 bases between them. The CDR3 spans 13 residues. Germline V gene sequence: CDR1 LNHDA, CDR2 SQIVND (reference sequence). Full variable domain (remainder filled in from reference TRBV19 and TRBJ2-2): DGGITQSPKYLFRKEGQNVTLSCEQNLNHDAMYWYRQDPGQGLRLIYYSQIVNDFQKGDIAEGYSVSREKKESFPLTVTSAQKNPTAFYLCASSISDTGELFFGEGSRLTVL.

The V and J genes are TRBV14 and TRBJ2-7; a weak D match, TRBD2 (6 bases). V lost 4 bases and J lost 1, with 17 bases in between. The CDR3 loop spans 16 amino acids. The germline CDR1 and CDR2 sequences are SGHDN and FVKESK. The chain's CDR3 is CASSPWGDGPSYEQYF. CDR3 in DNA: TGTGCCAGCAGCCCTTGGGGGGACGGACCTTCCTACGAGCAGTACTTC. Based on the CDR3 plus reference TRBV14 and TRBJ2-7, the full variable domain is EAGVTQFPSHSVIEKGQTVTLRCDPISGHDNLYWYRRVMGKEIKFLLHFVKESKQDESGMPNNRFLAERTGGTYSTLKVQPAELEDSGVYFCASSPWGDGPSYEQYFGPGTRLTVT.

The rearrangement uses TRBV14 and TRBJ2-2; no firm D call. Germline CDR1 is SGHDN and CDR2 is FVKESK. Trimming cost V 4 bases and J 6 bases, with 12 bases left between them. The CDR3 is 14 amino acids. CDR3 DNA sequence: TGTGCCAGCAGCCCCAGTGCGGTCTCCGGGGAGCTGTTTTTT. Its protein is CASSPSAVSGELFF.

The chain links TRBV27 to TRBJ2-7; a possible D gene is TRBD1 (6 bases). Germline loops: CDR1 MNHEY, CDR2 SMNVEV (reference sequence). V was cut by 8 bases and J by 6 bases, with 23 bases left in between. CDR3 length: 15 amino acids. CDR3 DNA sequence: TGTGCCAGCCTGGGGGTTGGGGTTGGGGGCGGCGAGCAGTACTTC. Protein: CASLGVGVGGGEQYF.

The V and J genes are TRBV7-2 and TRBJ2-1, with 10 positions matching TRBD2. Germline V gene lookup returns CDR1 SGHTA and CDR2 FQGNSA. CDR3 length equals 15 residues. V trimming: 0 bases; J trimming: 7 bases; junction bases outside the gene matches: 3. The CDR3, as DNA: TGTGCCAGCAGCTTAGCGGGACTAGCGTCAAATGAGCAGTTCTTC. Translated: CASSLAGLASNEQFF. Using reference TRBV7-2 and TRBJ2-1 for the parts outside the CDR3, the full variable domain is GAGVSQSPSNKVTEKGKDVELRCDPISGHTALYWYRQSLGQGLEFLIYFQGNSAPDKSGLPSDRFSAERTGGSVSTLTIQRTQQEDSAVYLCASSLAGLASNEQFFGPGTRLTVL.

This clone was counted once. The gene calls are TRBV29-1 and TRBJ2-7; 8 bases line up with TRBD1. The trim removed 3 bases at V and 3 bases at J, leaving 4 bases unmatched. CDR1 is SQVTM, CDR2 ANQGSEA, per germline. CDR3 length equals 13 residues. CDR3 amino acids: CSVEDRDFYEQYF. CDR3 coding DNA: TGCAGCGTTGAGGACAGGGATTTCTACGAGCAGTACTTC.

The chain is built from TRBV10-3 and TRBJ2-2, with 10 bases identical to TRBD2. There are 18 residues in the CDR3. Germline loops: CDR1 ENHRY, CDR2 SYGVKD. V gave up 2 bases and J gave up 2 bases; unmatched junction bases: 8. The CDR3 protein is CAISEVWLAGENTGELFF. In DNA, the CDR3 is TGTGCCATCAGTGAGGTTTGGCTAGCGGGAGAAAACACCGGGGAGCTGTTTTTT.

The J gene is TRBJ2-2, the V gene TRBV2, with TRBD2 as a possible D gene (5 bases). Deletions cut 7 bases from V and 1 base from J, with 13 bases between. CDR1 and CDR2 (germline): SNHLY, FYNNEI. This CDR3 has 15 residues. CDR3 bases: TGTGCCAGCACAGAGGTAGCGAGGAACACCGGGGAGCTGTTTTTT. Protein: CASTEVARNTGELFF.

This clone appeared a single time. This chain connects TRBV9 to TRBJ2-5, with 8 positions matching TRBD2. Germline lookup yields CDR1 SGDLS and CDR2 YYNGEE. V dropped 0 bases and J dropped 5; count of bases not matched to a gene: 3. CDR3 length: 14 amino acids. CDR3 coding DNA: TGTGCCAGCAGCGTAGGGACTAGCCCGGAGACCCAGTACTTC. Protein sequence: CASSVGTSPETQYF.

This CDR3 reads CASSILPGLAGGETQYF. CDR3 in DNA: TGTGCCAGTAGTATCCTACCGGGACTAGCGGGAGGAGAGACCCAGTACTTC. V usage is TRBV19 and J usage is TRBJ2-5; 15 bases are a match to TRBD2. Losses at the gene ends were 3 bases for V and 4 bases for J; bases not matched to a gene: 6. The V gene's germline CDR1 is LNHDA and CDR2 SQIVND (reference sequence). There are 17 residues in the CDR3.

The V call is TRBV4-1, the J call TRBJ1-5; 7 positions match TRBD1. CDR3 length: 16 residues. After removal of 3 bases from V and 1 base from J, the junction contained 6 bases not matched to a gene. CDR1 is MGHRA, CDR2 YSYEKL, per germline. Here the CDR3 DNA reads TGCGCCAGCAGCCAGGGACAGCTTAGGAGCAATCAGCCCCAGCATTTT. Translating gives CASSQGQLRSNQPQHF.

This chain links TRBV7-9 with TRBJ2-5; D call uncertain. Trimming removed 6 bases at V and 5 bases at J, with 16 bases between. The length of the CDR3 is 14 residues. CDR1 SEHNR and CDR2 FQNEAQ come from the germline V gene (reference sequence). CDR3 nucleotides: TGTGCCAGCAGTTTAACGTTGGGTCAGGAGACCCAGTACTTC. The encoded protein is CASSLTLGQETQYF.